Sequencing of this TCR beta chain was carried out in a study of T cell repertoires in cytomegalovirus infection (dated by TCRdb to the late 2010s). Broadly, across the study: Peptide stimulations targeted recently identified HLA-C-restricted CMV epitopes, whose presentation resists viral immunomodulation, together with well-studied HLA-B-restricted epitopes. Because public TCR beta signatures pointed to carriage of CMV infection together with the matching HLA type, the HLA type of each donor mattered for the analysis.

Here is what the overall study found, with its caveats: In both this cohort and an independent cohort of under 450 donors, the cumulative frequency of public TCR beta family members distinguished carriers of CMV infection plus the relevant HLA type. The ex vivo response was dominated by HLA-C-restricted CMV-specific TCR beta clonotypes, and the single most frequent clonotype in two of eight donors was supplied by these HLA-C-restricted clonotypes.

For this clonotype: What this receptor recognizes is not known. The sample holds no much larger clone one base away, and base qualities are not on file.

The data were produced on an Illumina HiSeq 1500. TCRdb reprocessed the public reads (quality trimming at Q25 with fastp, clone calling with MiXCR) and kept in-frame beta chains. Every entry covers one CDR3 protein and lists the most common genes and DNA from its rows. For this sample the table gives about 830,000 distinct CDR3 sequences, of which approximately 30% were detected only once. The ten largest clones represent around 11% of the sample. The CDR3 measures 16 amino acids from cysteine to phenylalanine. The retained sequence is limited to the CDR3, 48 bases, with the frame set at the first base. The germline V gene supplies CDR1 SGHTA and CDR2 FQGNSA. V drops 2 bases and J drops 2 bases, leaving 13 bases in between. What the treatment or condition label conveys for this sample: in vitro stimulation with specific CMV peptide epitopes to enrich CMV-specific T cells.

The TCR originated in a human donor in good health (CMV status not recorded). Some clones in this sample may be carry-over from other donors' samples. Sequences were derived from cultured CD8+ T cells from PBMCs, sampled from culture after CMV antigen stimulation. The rearrangement joined TRBV7-2 to TRBJ1-5; the D gene remains uncertain. CDR3 loop: CASSLKGMLGNQPQHF. The sequence in DNA is TGTGCCAGCAGCTTAAAGGGAATGTTGGGCAATCAGCCCCAGCATTTT.